The clone carrying this TCR beta chain was detected only a few times. This entry belongs to a study of control samples from healthy donors and cancer patients. Losses at the gene ends were 4 bases for V and 8 bases for J; bases not matched to a gene: 3. CDR3 length: 13 amino acids. Germline V lookup: CDR1 SGHRS, CDR2 YFSETQ. The data were produced by immunoSEQ multiplex PCR, yet TCRdb's version contains in-frame clones alone and is incomplete. The sample has about 160,000 clones; approximately 94% are singletons. The chain links TRBV5-1 to TRBJ1-6, with 7 nucleotides matching TRBD1. The source is a man aged 55 to 69 with colorectal cancer. The sample comprised PBMCs. Here the CDR3 reads CASSPTGDSPLHF. DNA of the CDR3: TGCGCCAGCAGCCCTACAGGGGATTCACCCCTCCACTTT.